The 23 T cell receptor beta chains presented below share a single source sample, sequenced in a study of cytomegalovirus exposure and HLA in healthy donors. Both 60 Vbeta primers and 13 Jbeta primers went into the PCR. TCRdb keeps only in-frame clones here, not all; method: immunoSEQ multiplex PCR. The sample lists about 190,000 clones, roughly 77% seen once, with about 5% in the top ten. The sample taken for sequencing was PBMCs. These receptors all stem from a man aged 25 to 45 in good health and CMV-seropositive.

The CDR3 spells CASSQVTPGAGKLFF. The CDR3 DNA follows: TGTGCCAGCAGCCAAGTAACCCCTGGGGCTGGAAAACTGTTTTTT. The genes are TRBV4-2 and TRBJ1-4; the D gene is possibly TRBD1 (5 bases). Trimming pared 1 base from V and 10 bases from J, leaving 16 bases between. Germline CDR1 and CDR2: LGHNA and YNFKEQ. The CDR3 spans 15 residues.

In its sample, this clone was seen a few times. CDR3 sequence (DNA): TGCGCCAGCAGCCAAAGAGCGATCAACACTGAAGCTTTCTTT. Amino acids: CASSQRAINTEAFF. This chain uses TRBV4-3 with TRBJ1-1; D remains unclear. Germline V gene lookup returns CDR1 LGHNA and CDR2 YSLEER. The CDR3 runs 14 residues. V lost 2 bases and J 2 bases, leaving 9 bases between the germline ends.

The CDR3 nucleotides are TGTGCCAGCAGCTTAACGGGAGTTGGGGGGGCCCGCACAGATACGCAGTATTTT. Its protein is CASSLTGVGGARTDTQYF. The chain uses TRBV7-2 and TRBJ2-3; D might be TRBD2 (7 bases). Germline CDR1 reads SGHTA; CDR2 reads FQGNSA. The length of the CDR3 is 18 residues. Trimming took off 2 bases at V and 1 base at J, with 19 bases between the two ends.

Only a few counts were recorded for this clone. V is TRBV5-1 and J is TRBJ2-3; 7 bases fit TRBD1. The CDR3 covers 15 residues. V shed 6 bases and J 1 base; nucleotides not matched to a gene: 8. The germline V gene has CDR1 SGHRS and CDR2 YFSETQ. CDR3 DNA sequence: TGCGCCAGCACCTTATCTGGGACAGGCACAGATACGCAGTATTTT. The encoded protein is CASTLSGTGTDTQYF.

This rearrangement joins TRBV2 to TRBJ2-2, with 7 bases fitting TRBD1. Germline CDR1 SNHLY, CDR2 FYNNEI. Losses at the gene ends were 7 bases for V and 0 bases for J; bases not matched to a gene: 8. This CDR3 is 16 amino acids long. The CDR3 DNA reads as TGTGCCAGCAAGAGACAGGGAGACTCGAACACCGGGGAGCTGTTTTTT. This codes for CASKRQGDSNTGELFF.

This chain uses TRBV18 with TRBJ2-7; the D is unclear. Trimming took off 0 bases at V and 3 bases at J, with 12 bases between the two ends. This CDR3 region has 15 residues. Germline CDR1 and CDR2: KGHSH and LQKENI. The CDR3 region is CASSPPSRSGYEQYF. The CDR3, as DNA: TGTGCCAGCTCACCACCGTCAAGGAGTGGCTACGAGCAGTACTTC. The variable domain in full, with the rest retrieved from reference TRBV18 and TRBJ2-7, is NAGVMQNPRHLVRRRGQEARLRCSPMKGHSHVYWYRQLPEEGLKFMVYLQKENIIDESGMPKERFSAEFPKEGPSILRIQQVVRGDSAAYFCASSPPSRSGYEQYFGPGTRLTVT.

The V and J genes are TRBV7-6 and TRBJ2-1, with 12 positions matching TRBD2. Trimming took 4 bases from V and 8 from J; bases not matched to a gene: 12. Germline loops: CDR1 SGHVS, CDR2 FNYEAQ. This CDR3 spans 17 amino acids. CDR3 in DNA: TGTGCCAGCAGCTCGCAACTAGCGGGGGGCCCTAGGGATGAGCAGTTCTTC. Its translation: CASSSQLAGGPRDEQFF.

The rearrangement links TRBV7-9 to TRBJ2-3; D gene uncertain. Germline loops: CDR1 SEHNR, CDR2 FQNEAQ (reference sequence). Trimming took off 5 bases at V and 2 bases at J, with 11 bases between the two ends. The CDR3 extends over 14 amino acids. The CDR3 coding sequence is TGTGCCAGCAGCCCCCGTCGTTCCACAGATACGCAGTATTTT. Residues: CASSPRRSTDTQYF.

The chain joins TRBV4-3 to TRBJ2-6; tentatively, D is TRBD2 (5 bases). CDR1 and CDR2 (germline): LGHNA, YSLEER. The CDR3 contains 15 residues. Trimming took 2 bases from V and 1 from J, leaving 6 bases between them. This CDR3 is CASSQWESGANVLTF. CDR3 DNA: TGCGCCAGCAGCCAATGGGAGTCTGGGGCCAACGTCCTGACTTTC.

The rearrangement joins TRBV7-9 to TRBJ1-5; 7 bases are a match to TRBD1. V lost 5 bases to trimming and J lost 6 bases; unmatched junction nucleotides: 4. Germline CDR1 reads SEHNR; CDR2 reads FQNEAQ (reference sequence). This CDR3 region has 13 residues. CDR3 sequence reads: CASSKDRAQPQHF. The CDR3 DNA is TGTGCCAGCAGCAAAGACAGGGCTCAGCCCCAGCATTTT.

This clone was seen a single time. This chain connects TRBV28 to TRBJ2-7; D is ambiguous. Germline CDR1 MDHEN, CDR2 SYDVKM. Trimming left V 5 bases short and J 4 bases short, with 9 bases between. There are 12 residues in the CDR3. The CDR3 DNA follows: TGTGCCAGCAGTCTTCGGGTATACGAGCAGTACTTC. Its protein product is CASSLRVYEQYF. Supplemented by reference TRBV28 and TRBJ2-7, the full variable domain reads DVKVTQSSRYLVKRTGEKVFLECVQDMDHENMFWYRQDPGLGLRLIYFSYDVKMKEKGDIPEGYSVSREKKERFSLILESASTNQTSMYLCASSLRVYEQYFGPGTRLTVT.

This clone was seen more than once but under ten times. The J gene is TRBJ2-7, the V gene TRBV19; possibly TRBD2 for D (6 bases). Trimming removed 6 bases from V and 1 base from J, with 13 bases in between. This CDR3 is built from 14 residues. In germline, CDR1 is LNHDA, CDR2 SQIVND (reference sequence). CDR3 sequence (DNA): TGTGCCAGTAGCCTTCCCGGGACTTCCTACGAGCAGTACTTC. This sequence encodes CASSLPGTSYEQYF.

The chain has TRBV28 and TRBJ2-3; no clear D gene. CDR1 is MDHEN, CDR2 SYDVKM, per germline. V gave up 9 bases and J gave up 3 bases, with 7 bases separating them. There are 11 residues in the CDR3. This CDR3 is CASRRTDTQYF. In nucleotides, the CDR3 is TGTGCCAGTCGCCGGACAGATACGCAGTATTTT.

This clone was detected only a few times. The chain links TRBV4-1 to TRBJ2-4; maybe TRBD1 (6 bases). The V and J ends lost 1 base and 10 bases respectively, with 11 bases between them. This CDR3 region has 13 residues. The germline V gene has CDR1 MGHRA and CDR2 YSYEKL. The CDR3 DNA sequence: TGCGCCAGCAGCCAAGGGGGACACAGTATTCAGTACTTC. It encodes CASSQGGHSIQYF.

The chain employs TRBV5-4 and TRBJ2-6; TRBD2 might be the D (6 bases). Germline CDR1 reads SGHNT; CDR2 reads YYREEE (reference sequence). The ends were cut back, 0 bases at V and 0 bases at J, with 10 bases in the middle. The CDR3 extends over 17 amino acids. CDR3: CASSLAGAGSGANVLTF. For the CDR3, the DNA is TGTGCCAGCAGCTTGGCCGGAGCGGGCTCTGGGGCCAACGTCCTGACTTTC.

This sequence joins TRBV12-1 and TRBJ2-1; the tabulated D call, TRBD2, remains unverified against the DNA. TRBV12-1 is tagged as a pseudogene. This CDR3 has 17 amino acids. The CDR3 coding sequence is TGTGCCAGCAGCTCCCTCCCTAGCGGGAGGGCCGTAAATGAGCAGTTCTTC. This sequence encodes CASSSLPSGRAVNEQFF.

The V gene is TRBV5-4, the J gene TRBJ2-6; weak D call: TRBD2 (7 bases). Germline CDR1 and CDR2: SGHNT and YYREEE (reference sequence). This CDR3 has 16 residues. The germline V and J ends were trimmed by 6 bases and 2 bases, with 15 bases remaining between them. This CDR3 reads CASNPGGATGANVLTF. The CDR3 DNA reads as TGTGCCAGCAACCCTGGGGGGGCAACTGGGGCCAACGTCCTGACTTTC.

This clone was detected once. The rearrangement uses TRBV28 and TRBJ1-2; TRBD1 matches at 9 bases. From germline, CDR1 is MDHEN and CDR2 SYDVKM. There are 12 residues in the CDR3. V was clipped by 3 bases and J by 12 bases; unmatched bases: 5. Written as DNA, the CDR3 is TGTGCCAGCAGTTTCCCCGGACAGGGGAACACCTTC. Amino acids: CASSFPGQGNTF.

A few counts support this clone. This chain joins TRBV6-5 and TRBJ1-1, with no clear D. This CDR3 is 12 amino acids long. Germline-derived CDR1 and CDR2 are MNHEY and SVGAGI. The V gene lost 7 bases and the J gene lost 8 bases, with 14 bases spanning the gap. CDR3 DNA: TGTGCCAGCAAAAGCACGGGTGTGGAAGCTTTCTTT. Protein sequence: CASKSTGVEAFF.

The J gene is TRBJ1-4, the V gene TRBV5-5; 8 bases line up with TRBD1. This CDR3 spans 17 amino acids. Trimming at V came to 3 bases and at J to 6 bases, leaving 13 bases not matched to a gene. CDR1 is SGHKS and CDR2 is YYEKEE in the germline V gene (reference sequence). The CDR3 region is CASSWEWTGKGDEKLFF. The CDR3 DNA reads TGTGCCAGCAGCTGGGAATGGACAGGGAAAGGTGATGAAAAACTGTTTTTT.

This clone has just one count. This chain connects TRBV18 to TRBJ1-4; maybe TRBD1 (5 bases). The CDR3 has 13 residues. V dropped 2 bases and J dropped 8 bases, with 9 bases sitting between them. Germline values: CDR1 KGHSH, CDR2 LQKENI. This CDR3 reads CASSPGRGEKLFF. The CDR3 region has the DNA TGTGCCAGCTCACCAGGTCGGGGGGAAAAACTGTTTTTT.

The chain has TRBV9 and TRBJ2-1; 7 nucleotides line up with TRBD2. The V gene's germline CDR1 is SGDLS and CDR2 YYNGEE. There are 15 residues in the CDR3. The ends lost 0 bases at V and 5 bases at J; junction bases unmatched: 5. The CDR3 loop is CASSVVGGGHNEQFF. CDR3 DNA sequence: TGTGCCAGCAGCGTAGTTGGGGGGGGTCACAATGAGCAGTTCTTC.

This rearrangement joins TRBV7-2 to TRBJ1-5, with 7 bases aligning to TRBD1. The CDR3 has 18 amino acids. Trimming took 2 bases from V and 6 from J; bases not matched to a gene: 16. CDR1 is SGHTA and CDR2 is FQGNSA in the germline V gene. The CDR3 bases are TGTGCCAGCAGCTTAAGCTTAAGCACAGGGGCTTTGGGTCAGCCCCAGCATTTT. Its translation: CASSLSLSTGALGQPQHF.